This T cell receptor beta chain originates from a study of blood T cells in healthy people across ages. At the level of the study: T cells yielded about one barcoded beta molecule per two cells through template switching. Whole-study findings and limits: A roughly linear age-dependent decrease characterized TCR beta diversity per million T cells.

The CDR3 has 12 residues. Germline V CDR1 and CDR2: MNHEY, SMNVEV (reference sequence). V lost 4 bases to trimming and J lost 8 bases; unmatched junction nucleotides: 3. For this clonotype: Its target is not known.

It was with a sample-barcoded 5' primer and a J-beta primer mix that a second PCR of about 6 to 12 cycles was run. Each of the cDNA molecules was tagged by a template-switch adaptor with 12 random nucleotides. TCRdb recomputed calls from the 5' RACE reads with MiXCR, one row per CDR3 protein. Of nearly 1 million distinct CDR3 sequences listed, roughly half are singletons. The V gene is TRBV27, the J gene TRBJ1-2; 8 bases line up with TRBD1. The clonotype comes from a woman in her fifties or sixties in good health. Sequenced: blood. The CDR3 DNA follows: TGTGCCAGCAGTTCGACAGGGGCCGGCTACACCTTC. Amino acid sequence: CASSSTGAGYTF.